This TCR beta chain was sequenced in a study of identifying expanded T cells in peripheral blood. General observations from the study: Differentially abundant clones: roughly 1.2 between replicates, approximately 15 at 2 to 3 weeks, around 20 at four. Variance in clone template counts between roughly two-week samples significantly increased with total template count across all healthy donors.

With 0 bases removed from V and 4 bases from J, the gap between germline ends came to 4 bases. The CDR3 has 13 amino acids. Germline lookup yields CDR1 LNHNV and CDR2 YYDKDF (reference sequence). To note about this clone: What it binds is not known.

TCRdb's copy holds only in-frame clones and misses some; the assay was immunoSEQ multiplex PCR. The data contain about 54,000 clones, around nine tenths of them singletons. No infections or other immune events were documented during collection. The chain links TRBV15 to TRBJ2-1; no clear D gene. The sequence was collected from a person between 18 and 75 years old in good health. Specimen: blood. The chain's CDR3 is CATSRDTYNEQFF. The CDR3 DNA follows: TGTGCCACCAGCAGAGACACTTACAATGAGCAGTTCTTC.